This T cell receptor (beta chain) was documented in a study of cytomegalovirus exposure and HLA in healthy donors. Study findings and constraints: Immune exposure information comprised only CMV serostatus.

For this clone: Its antigen is undetermined.

This PCR relied on a set of 60 Vbeta primers and 13 Jbeta primers. Profiled with immunoSEQ multiplex PCR; TCRdb holds only in-frame clones, not every one. The data contain more than 90,000 clones, just under 80% of them singletons. Germline V lookup: CDR1 ENHRY, CDR2 SYGVKD. V gave up 6 bases and J gave up 1 base, with 15 bases separating them. The length of the CDR3 is 15 residues. J is TRBJ2-5 and V is TRBV10-3, with D perhaps matching TRBD1 (6 bases). Sequences were obtained from PBMCs. The sequence came from a woman in her forties in good health and CMV-seronegative. The CDR3 DNA reads as TGTGCCATCAGCGAATACAGGGTTTCCCAAGAGACCCAGTACTTC. As protein: CAISEYRVSQETQYF.